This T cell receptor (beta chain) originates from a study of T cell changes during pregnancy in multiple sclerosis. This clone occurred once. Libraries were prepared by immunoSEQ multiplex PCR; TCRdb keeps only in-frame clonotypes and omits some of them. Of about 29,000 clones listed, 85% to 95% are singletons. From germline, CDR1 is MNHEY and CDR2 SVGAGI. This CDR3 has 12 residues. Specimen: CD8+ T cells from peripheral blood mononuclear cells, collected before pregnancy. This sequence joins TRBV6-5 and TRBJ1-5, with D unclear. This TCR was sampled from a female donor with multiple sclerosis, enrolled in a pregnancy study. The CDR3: CALNSGDQPQHF. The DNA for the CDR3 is TGTGCATTAAACAGCGGAGATCAGCCCCAGCATTTT.